This entry is about one TCR beta chain. This receptor's antigen is unknown. Base quality data are lacking; no much larger clone is found one base away. This entry belongs to a study of blood T cell repertoires in COVID-19 (TCRdb year 2020). The study in broad terms: Samples from collaborators originated in the United States, Italy and Spain and spanned both the acute and convalescent phases of COVID-19. HLA class I and class II types, where available, came from metadata supplied by the sample provider rather than from assay-based typing. The samples were drawn from two sources: the first 160 participants of the ongoing ImmuneRACE study, and 950 to 1,500 subjects contributed by 6 global collaborators. A freely available public database, intended as a resource for researchers studying the immune response to SARS-CoV-2, is where the repertoires were released. Deeply sampled blood TCRbeta repertoires from subjects exposed to, actively infected with, or recovered from COVID-19 were included in the dataset. The material from the prospective study consisted of cDNA or gDNA derived from T cells, B-cell-depleted T cells, or PBMCs. A de-identified subject ID, COVID-19 status, age in years and sex were almost always included in the sample metadata. Broader findings and caveats from the paper: The quantity of clinical and demographic metadata differed by source and by participant and was supplied without curation.

The immunoSEQ Assay, a bias-controlled multiplex PCR, was used to amplify TCRbeta CDR3 regions from genomic DNA. The original pipeline was this. The number of nucleated cells in each sample was estimated from the amplification of reference gene primers within the assay. Sequence reads were collapsed and filtered to measure the absolute abundance of every unique TCRbeta CDR3 rearrangement. For each sample, productive Simpson clonality was calculated as the square root of Simpson's diversity index across productive rearrangements. In TCRdb, the immuneACCESS table is reduced to in-frame sequences with V and J assigned. These tables do not hold every clone; where another copy was compared, an unresolved V gene accounts for under half, and the others remain unexplained. V and J calls and clone size follow that table, whereas D and trimming were derived from the DNA. The sample records 130,000 to 150,000 clones, roughly three quarters of which are singletons. Around 5% of the sample is taken by the ten largest.

The germline V gene specifies MNHEY as CDR1 and SVGAGI as CDR2. Reading from cysteine to phenylalanine, the CDR3 counts 13 amino acids. Only the CDR3 region is kept as DNA, spanning 39 bases read in frame from base 1. Trimming takes 6 bases off V and 7 bases off J; junction bases not matched to a gene: 5. At one collaborating source in Seattle, patients were enrolled during active infection and were followed longitudinally through the course of disease. The collaborating institutions used their own protocols to collect whole blood in K2EDTA tubes. For TCRbeta analysis, collaborators shipped samples in one of three forms: frozen whole blood, isolated PBMCs, or DNA extracted from either of those sample types.

The sample taken for sequencing was peripheral blood. This TCR came from a woman aged 70-85 years with COVID-19, enrolled during active disease. The chain is made from TRBV6-5 and TRBJ1-5; 8 bases in the junction line up with TRBD1. In nucleotides, the sequence is TGTGCCAGCAGCTCGGACAGGGCACAGCCCCAGCATTTT. This translates into CASSSDRAQPQHF.